Sequencing of this T cell receptor (beta chain) was carried out in a study of control samples from healthy donors and cancer patients (dated by TCRdb to about 2020). On this clone itself: The specificity of this receptor is unknown. No quality values exist for individual bases; no much larger clone is one base distant.

The library was generated by the immunoSEQ multiplex PCR assay. In TCRdb, the immuneACCESS table is reduced to in-frame sequences with V and J assigned. These tables do not hold every clone; where another copy was compared, an unresolved V gene accounts for under half, and the others remain unexplained. The sample records some 120,000 clones, 75% to 95% of which are singletons. The ten top clones hold roughly 8.7% of the sample. As encoded in the germline V gene (reference sequence), CDR1 is LNHDA while CDR2 is SQIVND. Reading from cysteine to phenylalanine, the CDR3 counts 13 amino acids. This entry keeps only the CDR3 DNA: 39 bases, framed from base 1. Here V drops 10 bases and J drops 7 bases, and the junction holds 7 bases not matched to any gene.

The chain links TRBV19 with TRBJ2-1, and 10 bases in between align with TRBD1. Sequencing used blood. This sequence originates from a young man in good health. The CDR3 region: CATRDRGENEQFF. At the DNA level, the sequence is TGTGCCACCCGGGACAGGGGCGAAAATGAGCAGTTCTTC.